These 27 T cell receptor beta chains originate from one sample sequenced in a study of blood T cell repertoires in COVID-19. The repertoire was sequenced with immunoSEQ multiplex PCR; TCRdb's copy has only in-frame clones and lacks some. The repertoire holds around 200,000 clones, about 87% seen once, with about 4% in the top ten. The specimen sequenced was peripheral blood. All receptors come from a man aged 18 to 29 with active or convalescent COVID-19.

V is TRBV14 and J is TRBJ2-1; the D gene is possibly TRBD2 (6 bases). The CDR3 length is 17 residues. CDR1 and CDR2 from the germline V gene are SGHDN and FVKESK. V lost 1 base to trimming and J lost 9 bases, with 22 bases between them. DNA of the CDR3: TGTGCCAGCAGCCAAGCGGGAGCGGCTAACGCTAATAGTGAGCAGTTCTTC. It yields the protein CASSQAGAANANSEQFF.

The chain has TRBV5-1 and TRBJ2-3, with 8 bases identical to TRBD2. V trimming: 0 bases; J trimming: 4 bases; junction bases outside the gene matches: 4. Germline V CDR1 and CDR2: SGHRS, YFSETQ. This CDR3 has 15 residues. CDR3 sequence reads: CASSLAGGPADTQYF. The CDR3 DNA follows: TGCGCCAGCAGCTTGGCGGGAGGGCCAGCAGATACGCAGTATTTT.

This chain links TRBV6-5 with TRBJ1-2; the match to TRBD1 covers 7 bases. The germline V gene has CDR1 MNHEY and CDR2 SVGAGI. The junction had 5 bases not matched to a gene; V was cut back by 6 bases and J by 1 base. CDR3 length: 14 residues. The CDR3 sequence: CASRGQIFNYGYTF. In DNA, the CDR3 is TGTGCCAGCAGGGGACAGATTTTTAACTATGGCTACACCTTC.

The chain has TRBV19 and TRBJ1-2, with D unresolved. CDR3 length: 13 residues. Germline V CDR1 and CDR2: LNHDA, SQIVND (reference sequence). Trimming cost V 5 bases and J 8 bases, with 15 bases left between them. The CDR3 loop reads CASSYGSVRGYTF. DNA of the CDR3: TGTGCCAGTAGTTACGGTTCTGTACGGGGCTACACCTTC.

J is TRBJ1-6 and V is TRBV10-3; no definite D call. Germline lookup yields CDR1 ENHRY and CDR2 SYGVKD. The V and J ends lost 6 bases and 9 bases respectively, with 9 bases between them. CDR3 length: 12 amino acids. CDR3 sequence (DNA): TGTGCCATCAGGGAACAGAGTTCACCCCTCCACTTT. Its protein product is CAIREQSSPLHF.

The V gene is TRBV19, the J gene TRBJ1-6, with 9 positions matching TRBD1. The germline V gene has CDR1 LNHDA and CDR2 SQIVND (reference sequence). V shed 6 bases, J shed 7 bases, and the junction held 4 bases outside the gene matches. This CDR3 is built from 14 residues. The CDR3 region has the DNA TGTGCCAGTAGCCAACAGGGGGCAAATTCACCCCTCCACTTT. This sequence encodes CASSQQGANSPLHF.

Only a few counts were recorded for this clone. The genes are TRBV5-1 and TRBJ1-1, with 8 bases matching TRBD1. The CDR3 totals 15 residues. The V segment lost 0 bases and the J segment 1 base; nucleotides outside the gene matches: 2. CDR1 and CDR2 from the germline V gene are SGHRS and YFSETQ. As DNA, the CDR3 is TGCGCCAGCAGCTTGGATGGACAGGGGAACACTGAAGCTTTCTTT. Translating it yields CASSLDGQGNTEAFF.

The genes are TRBV28 and TRBJ1-5; 7 positions match TRBD1. The CDR3 has 15 amino acids. The ends lost 1 base at V and 5 bases at J; junction bases unmatched: 5. Germline lookup yields CDR1 MDHEN and CDR2 SYDVKM. The CDR3 is CASSLLSGGYQPQHF. CDR3 DNA: TGTGCCAGCAGTTTATTGTCAGGGGGGTATCAGCCCCAGCATTTT.

The chain uses TRBV27 and TRBJ2-3, with D possibly TRBD2 on 5 matching bases. Trimming took 8 bases from V and 10 from J, leaving 34 bases between them. Germline V gene data show CDR1 as MNHEY and CDR2 as SMNVEV (reference sequence). CDR3 length: 18 amino acids. The CDR3 nucleotides read TGTGCCAGCCGCGGCCTTGGGATATTAGAGGTGGGAGCGGAGGCGCAGTATTTT. Translated, it gives CASRGLGILEVGAEAQYF.

This clone was detected only once. V usage is TRBV6-5 and J usage is TRBJ2-1, with TRBD1 matching 11 bases. This CDR3 spans 16 amino acids. The junction had 7 bases not matched to a gene; V was cut back by 2 bases and J by 7 bases. Germline CDR1 MNHEY, CDR2 SVGAGI. This CDR3 is CASSYGWTGGANEQFF. DNA for the CDR3: TGTGCCAGCAGTTACGGTTGGACAGGGGGCGCGAATGAGCAGTTCTTC.

The chain combines TRBV2 with TRBJ2-2, with D tentatively TRBD2 (6 bases). The V end was cut by 5 bases, the J end by 0 bases, with 13 bases between. The CDR3 is made up of 16 amino acids. Germline V gives CDR1 SNHLY, CDR2 FYNNEI. The CDR3 sequence is CASSSYGTSNTGELFF. DNA for the CDR3: TGTGCCAGCAGTTCCTACGGGACTTCGAACACCGGGGAGCTGTTTTTT.

This clone showed up just once. The gene calls are TRBV7-2 and TRBJ2-1, with D perhaps TRBD2 (6 bases). Germline values: CDR1 SGHTA, CDR2 FQGNSA. This CDR3 region has 15 residues. The V end lost 5 bases, the J end lost 4 bases, and 15 bases lay between the germline ends. This CDR3 is CASSPQGLLYNEQFF. The CDR3 nucleotides are TGTGCCAGCAGCCCCCAGGGACTGCTATACAATGAGCAGTTCTTC.

The chain carries TRBV2 and TRBJ2-2, with D possibly being TRBD2 (6 bases). The germline V gene has CDR1 SNHLY and CDR2 FYNNEI. Trimming removed 6 bases at V and 2 bases at J, with 7 bases between. This CDR3 comprises 13 residues. The CDR3 DNA is TGTGCCAGCAGCGGGACTAACACCGGGGAGCTGTTTTTT. This sequence encodes CASSGTNTGELFF. Full variable domain (missing parts from reference TRBV2 and TRBJ2-2): EPEVTQTPSHQVTQMGQEVILRCVPISNHLYFYWYRQILGQKVEFLVSFYNNEISEKSEIFDDQFSVERPDGSNFTLKIRSTKLEDSAMYFCASSGTNTGELFFGEGSRLTVL.

The chain employs TRBV5-4 and TRBJ2-5; 10 nucleotides match TRBD2. In germline, CDR1 is SGHNT, CDR2 YYREEE (reference sequence). The CDR3 contains 15 residues. V shed 3 bases, J shed 2 bases, and the junction held 4 bases outside the gene matches. CDR3 loop: CASSSGLAAQETQYF. CDR3 DNA sequence: TGTGCCAGCAGCTCCGGACTAGCGGCACAAGAGACCCAGTACTTC. Looking up the rest from reference TRBV5-4 and TRBJ2-5 gives the full variable domain: ETGVTQSPTHLIKTRGQQVTLRCSSQSGHNTVSWYQQALGQGPQFIFQYYREEENGRGNFPPRFSGLQFPNYSSELNVNALELDDSALYLCASSSGLAAQETQYFGPGTRLLVL.

This chain's CDR3 is CASSPPGAGTDTQYF. The CDR3 DNA reads TGTGCCAGCTCACCACCGGGGGCTGGCACAGATACGCAGTATTTT. The V and J genes are TRBV18 and TRBJ2-3; maybe TRBD1 (6 bases). CDR1 and CDR2 from the germline V gene are KGHSH and LQKENI. This CDR3 comprises 15 residues. V shed 0 bases and J shed 1 base, with 8 bases lying between them.

The chain employs TRBV28 and TRBJ2-1; TRBD1 is a possible D gene (6 bases). Germline V gene data show CDR1 as MDHEN and CDR2 as SYDVKM. V shed 6 bases and J shed 0 bases, with 9 bases lying between them. This CDR3 spans 14 amino acids. The CDR3 sequence is CASRGASSYNEQFF. In DNA form, the CDR3 reads TGTGCCAGCAGGGGGGCCAGCTCCTACAATGAGCAGTTCTTC.

The table lists this clone with a few counts. J is TRBJ2-3 and V is TRBV7-9, with no clear D. The germline V gene has CDR1 SEHNR and CDR2 FQNEAQ (reference sequence). Trimming pared 5 bases from V and 2 bases from J, leaving 11 bases between. This CDR3 has 14 residues. CDR3 in amino acids: CASSVYTITDTQYF. CDR3 coding DNA: TGTGCCAGCAGCGTTTACACTATCACAGATACGCAGTATTTT. Filled out from reference TRBV7-9 and TRBJ2-3, the complete variable domain reads DTGVSQNPRHKITKRGQNVTFRCDPISEHNRLYWYRQTLGQGPEFLTYFQNEAQLEKSRLLSDRFSAERPKGSFSTLEIQRTEQGDSAMYLCASSVYTITDTQYFGPGTRLTVL.

The chain recombines TRBV4-3 with TRBJ2-6; D ambiguous. The V and J ends lost 1 base and 2 bases respectively, with 3 bases between them. Germline-derived CDR1 and CDR2 are LGHNA and YSLEER. The CDR3 runs to 14 residues. The CDR3 DNA sequence: TGCGCCAGCAGCCAAGCTCCTGGGGCCAACGTCCTGACTTTC. Translated: CASSQAPGANVLTF.

The chain uses TRBV19 and TRBJ2-1; D perhaps matches TRBD1 (6 bases). V lost 3 bases to trimming and J lost 13 bases, with 16 bases between them. This CDR3 contains 13 residues. CDR1 LNHDA and CDR2 SQIVND come from the germline V gene (reference sequence). The CDR3 sequence is CASSIGAGTRQFF. The CDR3 nucleotides are TGTGCCAGTAGTATCGGCGCCGGGACACGACAGTTCTTC.

This clone was seen only a few times. V and J are TRBV2 and TRBJ1-3; D is unresolved. With 3 bases removed from V and 1 base from J, the gap between germline ends came to 10 bases. This CDR3 is built from 15 residues. Germline assignment: CDR1 SNHLY and CDR2 FYNNEI. Written as DNA, the CDR3 is TGTGCCAGCAGTGATGTTCGGGTTTCTGGAAACACCATATATTTT. Translating it yields CASSDVRVSGNTIYF.

V is TRBV11-3 and J is TRBJ2-1; D might be TRBD2 (6 bases). Germline V lookup: CDR1 SGHNT, CDR2 YENEEA. This CDR3 has 15 residues. Trimming pared 3 bases from V and 2 bases from J, leaving 11 bases between. DNA of the CDR3: TGTGCCAGCAGCTTGATGGCGGGGACCTACAATGAGCAGTTCTTC. Protein product: CASSLMAGTYNEQFF.

This chain uses TRBV6-5 with TRBJ1-5; TRBD1 matches 7 bases. The V and J ends lost 0 bases and 5 bases, in that order; junction bases with no gene match: 7. Germline V gives CDR1 MNHEY, CDR2 SVGAGI. CDR3 length: 16 residues. The CDR3 DNA reads TGTGCCAGCAGTTACTCGATAGGGGGCACCCATCAGCCCCAGCATTTT. This encodes CASSYSIGGTHQPQHF.

This chain connects TRBV9 to TRBJ1-1; no clear D. Trimming removed 1 base at V and 4 bases at J, with 11 bases between. Germline CDR1 is SGDLS and CDR2 is YYNGEE. The CDR3 has 14 amino acids. CDR3: CASSVTAAGTEAFF. The CDR3 DNA is TGTGCCAGCAGCGTAACGGCAGCGGGCACTGAAGCTTTCTTT.

The chain couples TRBV9 to TRBJ2-2; D perhaps matches TRBD2 (7 bases). V was clipped by 0 bases and J by 1 base, with 10 bases between them. CDR1 is SGDLS and CDR2 is YYNGEE in the germline V gene. There are 16 residues in the CDR3. This chain's CDR3 is CASSVAGGRNTGELFF. For the CDR3, the DNA is TGTGCCAGCAGCGTAGCCGGGGGGCGGAACACCGGGGAGCTGTTTTTT.

The chain has TRBV6-5 and TRBJ2-7; 12 nucleotides line up with TRBD1. This CDR3 is 16 amino acids long. V was clipped by 4 bases and J by 4 bases; unmatched bases: 8. Germline loops: CDR1 MNHEY, CDR2 SVGAGI. CDR3 DNA sequence: TGTGCCAGCAGTTCCTCCGGGACAGGGGGCTGGTACGAGCAGTACGTC. Its translation is CASSSSGTGGWYEQYV.

The J gene is TRBJ1-1, the V gene TRBV2; perhaps TRBD1 as D (6 bases). The CDR3 consists of 16 residues. V lost 1 base, J lost 1 base, and 13 bases lay in between. In germline, CDR1 is SNHLY, CDR2 FYNNEI. The CDR3 is CASSEELAGANTEAFF. The CDR3 coding sequence is TGTGCCAGCAGTGAAGAGCTCGCAGGGGCGAACACTGAAGCTTTCTTT.

The chain joins TRBV2 to TRBJ2-1; 10 nucleotides agree with TRBD2. V was pared by 6 bases and J by 9 bases, with 14 bases of the junction left unmatched. CDR3 length: 16 residues. Germline V gene data show CDR1 as SNHLY and CDR2 as FYNNEI. The CDR3 sequence: CASRPLTSGSSPEQFF. DNA for the CDR3: TGTGCCAGCAGACCCCTGACTAGCGGGTCTTCTCCTGAGCAGTTCTTC.